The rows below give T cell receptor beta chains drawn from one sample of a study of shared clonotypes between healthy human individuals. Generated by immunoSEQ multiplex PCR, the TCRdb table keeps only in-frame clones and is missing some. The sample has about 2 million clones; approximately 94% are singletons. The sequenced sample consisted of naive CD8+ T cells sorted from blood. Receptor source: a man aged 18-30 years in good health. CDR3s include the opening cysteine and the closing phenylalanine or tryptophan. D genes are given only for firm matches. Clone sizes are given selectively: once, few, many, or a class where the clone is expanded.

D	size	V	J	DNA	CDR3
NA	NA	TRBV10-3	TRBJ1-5	TGTGCCATCAGGGGGGTCGGTGATCAGCCCCAGCATTTT	CAIRGVGDQPQHF
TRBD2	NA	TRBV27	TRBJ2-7	TGTGCCAGCAGTTTCGGGAGCGGGAGCTCCTACGAGCAGTACTTC	CASSFGSGSSYEQYF
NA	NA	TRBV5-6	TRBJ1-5	TGTGCCAGCAGCTTGGGGGGGCTACAGCCCCAGCATTTT	CASSLGGLQPQHF
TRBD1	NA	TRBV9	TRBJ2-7	TGTGCCAGCAGCGAGGGACAGGGGGCCTACGAGCAGTACTTC	CASSEGQGAYEQYF
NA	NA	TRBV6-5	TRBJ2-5	TGTGCCAGCAGCCACCCATCCAGGGGAGGAGAGACCCAGTACTTC	CASSHPSRGGETQYF
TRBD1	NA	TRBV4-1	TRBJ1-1	TGCGCCAGCAGCCAATTTGGACAGGGAGGGTCTGAAGCTTTCTTT	CASSQFGQGGSEAFF
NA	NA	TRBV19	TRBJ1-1	TGTGCCAGTAGTACCCCCCAGGGGATCACTGAAGCTTTCTTT	CASSTPQGITEAFF
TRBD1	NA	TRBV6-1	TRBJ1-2	TGTGCCAGCAGTGCGGCCGGGACAGGGGGACTCTATGGCTACACCTTC	CASSAAGTGGLYGYTF
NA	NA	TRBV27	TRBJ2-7	TGTGCCAGCAGTCCCGCGTGGGGTCCTTTCCCTTACGAGCAGTACTTC	CASSPAWGPFPYEQYF
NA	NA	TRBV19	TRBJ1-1	TGTGCCAGTAGTATAGACGGGGAGAACACTGAAGCTTTCTTT	CASSIDGENTEAFF
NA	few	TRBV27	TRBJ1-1	TGTGCCAGCAGTTTAAGTGGGGTCACTGAAGCTTTCTTT	CASSLSGVTEAFF
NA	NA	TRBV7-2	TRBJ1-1	TGTGCCAGCAGCTTGTGGGGCACTGAAGCTTTCTTT	CASSLWGTEAFF
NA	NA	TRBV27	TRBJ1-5	TGTGCCAGCAGTTTACGTGCCATGGACAATAGCAATCAGCCCCAGCATTTT	CASSLRAMDNSNQPQHF
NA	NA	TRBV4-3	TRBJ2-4	TGCGCCAGCAGCCCCACAGGGGAGGGTCGGGGAAACATTCAGTACTTC	CASSPTGEGRGNIQYF
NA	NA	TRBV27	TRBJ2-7	TGTGCCAGCAGTTTTCTCTCAAACCGGGGGATCTCCTACGAGCAGTACTTC	CASSFLSNRGISYEQYF
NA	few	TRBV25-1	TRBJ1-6	TGTGCCAGCAGTCGTGGGCGAGATTTCCACTTT	CASSRGRDFHF
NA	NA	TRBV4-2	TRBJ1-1	TGTGCCAGCAGCCAAGACCGGTGGAACACTGAAGCTTTCTTT	CASSQDRWNTEAFF
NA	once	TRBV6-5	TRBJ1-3	TGTGCCAGCAAGGCCGGAAACACCATATATTTT	CASKAGNTIYF
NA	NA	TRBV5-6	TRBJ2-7	TGTGCCAGCAGCTTGTCGTGGGAGGCGGTATACGAGCAGTACTTC	CASSLSWEAVYEQYF
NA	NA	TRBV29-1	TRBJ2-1	TGCAGCGCCTCAGCAGGCCCTGATGAGCAGTTCTTC	CSASAGPDEQFF
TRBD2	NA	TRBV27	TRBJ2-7	TGTGCCAGCAGTCCATCGGGGGTAGCGGGGTACCGCTCCTACGAGCAGTACTTC	CASSPSGVAGYRSYEQYF
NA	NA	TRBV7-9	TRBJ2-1	TGTGCCAGCAGCCCACGGGACTCTTACAATGAGCAGTTCTTC	CASSPRDSYNEQFF
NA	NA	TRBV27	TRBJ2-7	TGTGCCAGCAGTTTATCGGGACACCCGAGCTCCTACGAGCAGTACTTC	CASSLSGHPSSYEQYF
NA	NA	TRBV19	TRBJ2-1	TGCGGAGTGAGCTCCTACAATGAGCAGTTCTTC	CGVSSYNEQFF
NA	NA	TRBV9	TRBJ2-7	TGTGCCAGCAGCGTAGGTCTCCAGGGGTACGAGCAGTACTTC	CASSVGLQGYEQYF
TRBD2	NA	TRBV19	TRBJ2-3	TGTGCCAGTAGTATGGGACTAGCGGGAGGGTACCCAGATACGCAGTATTTT	CASSMGLAGGYPDTQYF
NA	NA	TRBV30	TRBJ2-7	TGTGCCTGGAGTGCAGGGGTATACGAGCAGTACTTC	CAWSAGVYEQYF
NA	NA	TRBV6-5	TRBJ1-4	TGTGCCAGCAGTTACGCCGGCTCCTTTGAAAAACTGTTTTTT	CASSYAGSFEKLFF
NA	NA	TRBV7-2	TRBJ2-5	TGTGCCATGGGGGGGGCTGAAGAGACCCAGTACTTC	CAMGGAEETQYF
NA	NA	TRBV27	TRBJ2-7	TGTGCCAGCAGTTTATCGGGGGACGCACCCTACGAGCAGTACTTC	CASSLSGDAPYEQYF
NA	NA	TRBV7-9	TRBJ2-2	TGTGCCAGCAGCTCGTACACCGGGGAGCTGTTTTTT	CASSSYTGELFF
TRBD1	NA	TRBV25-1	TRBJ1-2	TGTGCCAGCCTAAGCCAGGGGGACTATGGCTACACCTTC	CASLSQGDYGYTF
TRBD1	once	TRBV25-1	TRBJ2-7	TGTGCCAGCAGTAGCCGGGACAGTTCCTACGAGCAGTACTTC	CASSSRDSSYEQYF
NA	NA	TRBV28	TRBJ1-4	TGTGCCAGCGAGGGCAGTAGGGATGAAAAACTGTTTTTT	CASEGSRDEKLFF
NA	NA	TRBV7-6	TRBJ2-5	TGTGCCAGCAGCTTAGCGGGGGAATCGGGGACCCAGTACTTC	CASSLAGESGTQYF
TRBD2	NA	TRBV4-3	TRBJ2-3	TGCGCCAGCAGCCCCGGGGAGCGGGACGTCACAGATACGCAGTATTTT	CASSPGERDVTDTQYF
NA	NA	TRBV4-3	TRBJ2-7	TGCGCCAGCAGCCAAGAATGGGGGTCCGCCTACGAGCAGTACTTC	CASSQEWGSAYEQYF
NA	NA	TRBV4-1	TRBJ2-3	TGCGCCAGCAGCCAAGGAACAGGGCCAGATACGCAGTATTTT	CASSQGTGPDTQYF
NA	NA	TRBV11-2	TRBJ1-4	TGTGCCAGCACTGACCTCGCAACTAATGAAAAACTGTTTTTT	CASTDLATNEKLFF
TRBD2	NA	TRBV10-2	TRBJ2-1	TGCGCCAGCAGTGAGTCGCTCGGGACTAGCGGGAGGGCCACAGCCTACAATGAGCAGTTCTTC	CASSESLGTSGRATAYNEQFF
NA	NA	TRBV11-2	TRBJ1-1	TGTGCCAGCAGCTTCGGGGCCGACACTGAAGCTTTCTTT	CASSFGADTEAFF